This TCR beta chain was recorded in a study of post-analysis software for immune sequencing data. For the study at large: The cohort encompassed relapsing-remitting, secondary progressive and progressive-relapsing multiple sclerosis disease courses.

The study, taken as a whole, reports: Significantly lower normalized Chao1 diversity was found in patients with multiple sclerosis relative to controls.

This clonotype has a handful of counts. Its specificity is unknown. TCR beta libraries were prepared from cDNA with unique molecular identifiers. TCRdb redid the calling of the PCR reads with MiXCR, one entry per CDR3 protein. The sample carries some 160,000 distinct CDR3 sequences, 30% to 45% recorded once. This sequence originates from a girl between 5 and 17 years old with multiple sclerosis. The material was blood, obtained after autologous hematopoietic stem cell transplantation.

Here the CDR3 reads CASSLDPSSYEQYF. In DNA form, the CDR3 reads TGCGCCAGCAGCTTGGACCCGAGCTCCTACGAGCAGTACTTC. The chain links TRBV5-1 to TRBJ2-7; D not certain. Germline V gene lookup returns CDR1 SGHRS and CDR2 YFSETQ. V dropped 0 bases and J dropped 0 bases, with 7 bases sitting between them. CDR3 length: 14 residues.